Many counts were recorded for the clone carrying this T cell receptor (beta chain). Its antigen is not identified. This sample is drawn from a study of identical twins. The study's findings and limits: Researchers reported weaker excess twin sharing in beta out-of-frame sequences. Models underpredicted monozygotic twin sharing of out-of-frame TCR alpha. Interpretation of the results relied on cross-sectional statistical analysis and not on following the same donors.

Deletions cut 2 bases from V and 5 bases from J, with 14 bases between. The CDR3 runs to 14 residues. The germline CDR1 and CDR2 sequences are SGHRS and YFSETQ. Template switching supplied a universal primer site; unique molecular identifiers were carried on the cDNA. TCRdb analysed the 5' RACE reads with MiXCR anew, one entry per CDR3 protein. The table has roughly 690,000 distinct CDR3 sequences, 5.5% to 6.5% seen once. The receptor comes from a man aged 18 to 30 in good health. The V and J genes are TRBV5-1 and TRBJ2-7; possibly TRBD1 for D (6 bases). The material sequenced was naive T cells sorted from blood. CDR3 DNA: TGCGCCAGCAGCTTTGCCTTGCAGGGGAACGAGCAGTACTTC. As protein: CASSFALQGNEQYF.